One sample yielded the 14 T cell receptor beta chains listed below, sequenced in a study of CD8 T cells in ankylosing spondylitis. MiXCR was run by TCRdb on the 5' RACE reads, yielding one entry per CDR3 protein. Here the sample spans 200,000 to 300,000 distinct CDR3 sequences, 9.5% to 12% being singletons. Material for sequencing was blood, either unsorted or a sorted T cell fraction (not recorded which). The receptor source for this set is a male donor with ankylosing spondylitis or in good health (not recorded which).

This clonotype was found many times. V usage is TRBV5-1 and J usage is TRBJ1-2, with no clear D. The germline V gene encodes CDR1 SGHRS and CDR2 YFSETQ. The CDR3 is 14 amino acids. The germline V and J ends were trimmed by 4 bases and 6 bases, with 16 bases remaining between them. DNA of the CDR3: TGCGCCAGCAGCGAGACTTCTACTGTCCATGGCTACACCTTC. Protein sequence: CASSETSTVHGYTF.

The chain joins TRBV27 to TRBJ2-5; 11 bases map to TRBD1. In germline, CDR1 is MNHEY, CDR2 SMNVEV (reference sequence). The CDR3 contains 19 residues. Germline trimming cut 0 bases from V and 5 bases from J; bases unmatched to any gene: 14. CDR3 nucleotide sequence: TGTGCCAGCAGTTTATCCCTACACCAGGACAGGGGGCCCGGGGAGACCCAGTACTTC. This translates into CASSLSLHQDRGPGETQYF.

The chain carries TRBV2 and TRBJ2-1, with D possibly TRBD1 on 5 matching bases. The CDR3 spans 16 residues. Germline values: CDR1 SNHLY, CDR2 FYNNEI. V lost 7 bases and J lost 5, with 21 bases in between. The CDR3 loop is CASKPGRLTDHNEQFF. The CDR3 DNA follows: TGTGCCAGCAAACCAGGGCGTCTAACAGACCACAATGAGCAGTTCTTC.

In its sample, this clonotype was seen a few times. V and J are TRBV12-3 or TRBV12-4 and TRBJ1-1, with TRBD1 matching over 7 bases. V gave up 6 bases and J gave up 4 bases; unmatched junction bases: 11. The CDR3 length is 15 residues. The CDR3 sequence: CASSGAGGFGTEAFF. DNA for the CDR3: TGTGCCAGCAGCGGGGCAGGGGGGTTCGGCACTGAAGCTTTCTTT.

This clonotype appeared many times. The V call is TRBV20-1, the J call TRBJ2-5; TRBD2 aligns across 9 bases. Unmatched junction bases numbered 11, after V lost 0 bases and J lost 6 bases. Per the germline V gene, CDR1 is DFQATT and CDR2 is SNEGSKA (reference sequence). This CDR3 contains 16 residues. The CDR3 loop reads CSARDYEREAVKTQYF. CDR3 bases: TGCAGTGCTAGAGATTATGAGCGGGAGGCTGTGAAGACCCAGTACTTC.

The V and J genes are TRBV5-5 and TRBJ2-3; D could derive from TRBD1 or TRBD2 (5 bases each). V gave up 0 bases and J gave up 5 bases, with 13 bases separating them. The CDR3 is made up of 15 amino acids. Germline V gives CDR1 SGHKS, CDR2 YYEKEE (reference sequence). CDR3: CASSLGWDGEDTQYF. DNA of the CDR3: TGTGCCAGCAGCTTGGGATGGGACGGGGAAGATACGCAGTATTTT.

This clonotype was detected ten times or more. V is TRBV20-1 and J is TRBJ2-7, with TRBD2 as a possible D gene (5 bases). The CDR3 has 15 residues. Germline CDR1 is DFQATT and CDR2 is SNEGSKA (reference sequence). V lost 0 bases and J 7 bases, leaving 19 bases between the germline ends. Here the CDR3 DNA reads TGCAGTGCTAGAGAATGGAGTCTGGGTACGGGAGAGCAGTACTTC. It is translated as CSAREWSLGTGEQYF.

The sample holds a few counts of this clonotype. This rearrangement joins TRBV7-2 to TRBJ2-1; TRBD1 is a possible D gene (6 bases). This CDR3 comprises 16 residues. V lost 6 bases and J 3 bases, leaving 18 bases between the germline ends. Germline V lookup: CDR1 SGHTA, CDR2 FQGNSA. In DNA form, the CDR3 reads TGTGCCAGCAGTCTAGCTAGACTACAGGGCTACAATGAGCAGTTCTTC. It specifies CASSLARLQGYNEQFF. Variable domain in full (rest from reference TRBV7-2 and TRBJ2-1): GAGVSQSPSNKVTEKGKDVELRCDPISGHTALYWYRQSLGQGLEFLIYFQGNSAPDKSGLPSDRFSAERTGGSVSTLTIQRTQQEDSAVYLCASSLARLQGYNEQFFGPGTRLTVL.

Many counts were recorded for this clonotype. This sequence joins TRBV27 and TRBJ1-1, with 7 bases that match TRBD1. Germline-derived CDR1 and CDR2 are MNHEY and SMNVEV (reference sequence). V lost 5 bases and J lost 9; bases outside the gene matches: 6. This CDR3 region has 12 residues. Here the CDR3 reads CASSAGTEKAFF. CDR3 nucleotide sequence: TGTGCCAGCAGTGCGGGGACAGAAAAAGCTTTCTTT.

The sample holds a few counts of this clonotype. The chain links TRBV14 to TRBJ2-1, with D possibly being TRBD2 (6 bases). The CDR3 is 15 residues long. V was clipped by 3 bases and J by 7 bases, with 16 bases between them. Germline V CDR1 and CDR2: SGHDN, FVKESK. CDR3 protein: CASSHVSGRRNEQFF. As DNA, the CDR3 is TGTGCCAGCAGCCACGTCAGCGGGCGTAGGAATGAGCAGTTCTTC. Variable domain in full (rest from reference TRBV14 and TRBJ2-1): EAGVTQFPSHSVIEKGQTVTLRCDPISGHDNLYWYRRVMGKEIKFLLHFVKESKQDESGMPNNRFLAERTGGTYSTLKVQPAELEDSGVYFCASSHVSGRRNEQFFGPGTRLTVL.

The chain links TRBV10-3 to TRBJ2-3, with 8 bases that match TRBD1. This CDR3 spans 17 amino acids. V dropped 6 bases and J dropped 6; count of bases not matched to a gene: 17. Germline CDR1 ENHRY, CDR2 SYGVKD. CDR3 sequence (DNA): TGTGCCATCAGCCCTCTCGGAAGTACAGGGGGATCGGATACGCAGTATTTT. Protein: CAISPLGSTGGSDTQYF.

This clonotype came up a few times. The CDR3 spells CASSRDPKWGPQHF. The CDR3, as DNA: TGTGCCAGCAGTCGGGACCCCAAATGGGGGCCCCAGCATTTT. V gene TRBV2 combines with J gene TRBJ1-5; D is perhaps TRBD1 (5 bases). Germline CDR1 and CDR2: SNHLY and FYNNEI. V lost 5 bases and J 9 bases, leaving 17 bases between the germline ends. CDR3 length: 14 amino acids.

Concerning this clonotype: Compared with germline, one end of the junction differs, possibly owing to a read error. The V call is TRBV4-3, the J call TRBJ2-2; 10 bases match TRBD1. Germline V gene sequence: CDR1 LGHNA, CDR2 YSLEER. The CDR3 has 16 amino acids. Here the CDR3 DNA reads TGCGCCAGCAGCCAGCGGGACAGGGGTCGAACCGCGGAGCTGTTTTTT. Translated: CASSQRDRGRTAELFF.

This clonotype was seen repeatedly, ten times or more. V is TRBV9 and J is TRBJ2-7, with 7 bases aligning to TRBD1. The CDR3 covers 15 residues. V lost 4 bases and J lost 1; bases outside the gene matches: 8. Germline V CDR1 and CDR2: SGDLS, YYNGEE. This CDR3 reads CASSSRQGWSYEQYF. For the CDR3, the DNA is TGTGCCAGCAGCAGCAGACAGGGTTGGTCCTACGAGCAGTACTTC.